A single sample gave rise to the 19 T cell receptor beta chains below, sequenced in a study of cytomegalovirus exposure and HLA in healthy donors. The protocol was immunoSEQ multiplex PCR, while the TCRdb copy is restricted to in-frame clones and leaves out a portion. There are roughly 330,000 clones in the sample; roughly 87% occur only once, and 1.2% lies in the top ten. The sequenced sample was PBMCs. Every receptor here comes from a woman in her thirties in good health and CMV-seropositive.

The rearrangement joins TRBV28 to TRBJ2-1; TRBD1 matches at 10 bases. The germline CDR1 and CDR2 sequences are MDHEN and SYDVKM. This CDR3 spans 16 amino acids. V gave up 6 bases and J gave up 2 bases; unmatched junction bases: 7. CDR3 DNA sequence: TGTGCCAGCAGACCCCCGGGACAGGGGACCTACAATGAGCAGTTCTTC. It is translated as CASRPPGQGTYNEQFF. The variable domain in full, with the rest retrieved from reference TRBV28 and TRBJ2-1, is DVKVTQSSRYLVKRTGEKVFLECVQDMDHENMFWYRQDPGLGLRLIYFSYDVKMKEKGDIPEGYSVSREKKERFSLILESASTNQTSMYLCASRPPGQGTYNEQFFGPGTRLTVL.

This clone turned up a few times. The chain uses TRBV6-5 and TRBJ1-2; the D is unclear. The V end was cut by 0 bases, the J end by 10 bases, with 12 bases between. This CDR3 has 13 amino acids. The germline V gene has CDR1 MNHEY and CDR2 SVGAGI. CDR3 sequence: CASSYSGGLSYTF. As DNA, the CDR3 is TGTGCCAGCAGTTACTCGGGAGGCTTGTCCTACACCTTC.

The chain joins TRBV4-1 to TRBJ2-5; D is possibly TRBD1 or TRBD2 (5 bases each). Per germline, CDR1 MGHRA and CDR2 YSYEKL. The CDR3 length is 15 residues. V was clipped by 1 base and J by 5 bases, with 14 bases between them. DNA of the CDR3: TGCGCCAGCAGCCAAGGGGAGCAGGGTCGGGAGACCCAGTACTTC. Its translation is CASSQGEQGRETQYF.

The chain is built from TRBV1 and TRBJ1-5; the D call TRBD1 from the table was never checked on the DNA. TRBV1 has pseudogene status. This CDR3 is built from 16 residues. The CDR3 DNA reads as TGCACCAGCAGCCAAGGCGGGACAGGGCGGTGGCAGCCCCAGCATTTT. Protein: CTSSQGGTGRWQPQHF.

A single count supports this clone. This chain links TRBV29-1 with TRBJ2-1; a possible D gene is TRBD1 (7 bases). The CDR3 runs 13 residues. V was clipped by 3 bases and J by 7 bases, with 13 bases between them. Germline V gene data show CDR1 as SQVTM and CDR2 as ANQGSEA. CDR3 amino acids: CSVEGGQLNEQFF. The CDR3 DNA reads TGCAGCGTTGAGGGGGGACAGTTGAATGAGCAGTTCTTC.

This sequence joins TRBV5-1 and TRBJ1-4; TRBD1 is a possible D gene (6 bases). V dropped 1 base and J dropped 6 bases, with 10 bases sitting between them. The CDR3 length is 14 residues. Germline loops: CDR1 SGHRS, CDR2 YFSETQ. The CDR3 DNA follows: TGCGCCAGCAGCTTGCGACAGGTTGATGAAAAACTGTTTTTT. Its translation: CASSLRQVDEKLFF.

CDR3 protein: CASSPFGSPVQETQYF. The CDR3 DNA reads TGTGCCAGCAGCCCCTTCGGGAGTCCGGTTCAAGAGACCCAGTACTTC. The chain has TRBV7-9 and TRBJ2-5; a possible D gene is TRBD2 (6 bases). The germline V and J ends were trimmed by 5 bases and 2 bases, with 18 bases remaining between them. This CDR3 region has 16 residues. The V gene's germline CDR1 is SEHNR and CDR2 FQNEAQ (reference sequence).

This chain uses TRBV7-2 with TRBJ2-2, with 9 bases that match TRBD1. The CDR3 length is 15 residues. Germline assignment: CDR1 SGHTA and CDR2 FQGNSA. The V and J ends lost 5 bases and 5 bases, in that order; junction bases with no gene match: 6. The CDR3 region has the DNA TGTGCCAGCAGCGAGGGACAGGGAACGACCGGGGAGCTGTTTTTT. Translating it yields CASSEGQGTTGELFF.

This clone has more than one count but fewer than ten. J is TRBJ1-6 and V is TRBV7-2, with 7 bases identical to TRBD1. The ends lost 2 bases at V and 11 bases at J; junction bases unmatched: 9. The CDR3 covers 15 residues. Germline CDR1 SGHTA, CDR2 FQGNSA. DNA of the CDR3: TGTGCCAGCAGCTTATCCCCAGGGGGAGTCGCACCCCTCCACTTT. This gives the protein CASSLSPGGVAPLHF.

The chain links TRBV5-8 to TRBJ2-7; the D is unclear. The V gene lost 0 bases and the J gene lost 3 bases, with 13 bases spanning the gap. This CDR3 is 15 amino acids long. Germline V gives CDR1 SGHTS, CDR2 YDEGEE. The CDR3 loop is CASSLVQYSGYEQYF. Here the CDR3 DNA reads TGTGCCAGCAGCTTGGTCCAGTATTCAGGCTACGAGCAGTACTTC.

CDR3 region: CASSLSAGTDTQYF. The CDR3 DNA is TGTGCCAGCAGTTTATCCGCGGGCACAGATACGCAGTATTTT. The chain recombines TRBV27 with TRBJ2-3, with D uncertain. CDR1 and CDR2 from the germline V gene are MNHEY and SMNVEV (reference sequence). The V end lost 0 bases, the J end lost 1 base, and 5 bases lay between the germline ends. This CDR3 has 14 residues.

This clone appeared a few times. The J gene is TRBJ2-1, the V gene TRBV18, with TRBD1 as a possible D gene (5 bases). The germline gives CDR1 KGHSH, CDR2 LQKENI. V lost 4 bases to trimming and J lost 3 bases, with 7 bases between them. There are 13 residues in the CDR3. DNA of the CDR3: TGTGCCAGCTCACGACAGAGCTACAATGAGCAGTTCTTC. Amino acid sequence: CASSRQSYNEQFF.

The rearrangement joins TRBV5-1 to TRBJ2-1; 9 nucleotides line up with TRBD1. The CDR3 spans 14 residues. The J segment lost 3 bases and the V segment lost 5 bases, leaving 3 bases of the junction unmatched. From germline, CDR1 is SGHRS and CDR2 YFSETQ. This CDR3 reads CASRSGQGYNEQFF. In nucleotides, the CDR3 is TGCGCCAGCAGGTCGGGACAGGGCTACAATGAGCAGTTCTTC.

The V call is TRBV27, the J call TRBJ2-1; 11 positions match TRBD2. This CDR3 spans 16 amino acids. Germline V gene lookup returns CDR1 MNHEY and CDR2 SMNVEV (reference sequence). The J segment lost 6 bases and the V segment lost 7 bases, leaving 11 bases of the junction unmatched. The CDR3 coding sequence is TGTGCCAGCACGCACGGAGGACTAGCGGGTAGCAATGAGCAGTTCTTC. Translated, it gives CASTHGGLAGSNEQFF.

The rearrangement links TRBV5-5 to TRBJ1-2, with 7 nucleotides matching TRBD1. CDR1 and CDR2 (germline): SGHKS, YYEKEE (reference sequence). The CDR3 is 15 amino acids. Trimming removed 4 bases from V and 0 bases from J; junction bases left unmatched: 6. CDR3 loop: CASSGQDGANYGYTF. The CDR3 coding sequence is TGTGCCAGCAGCGGACAGGACGGAGCTAACTATGGCTACACCTTC. Supplemented by reference TRBV5-5 and TRBJ1-2, the full variable domain reads DAGVTQSPTHLIKTRGQQVTLRCSPISGHKSVSWYQQVLGQGPQFIFQYYEKEERGRGNFPDRFSARQFPNYSSELNVNALLLGDSALYLCASSGQDGANYGYTFGSGTRLTVV.

This rearrangement joins TRBV9 to TRBJ1-3, with a tentative D call TRBD1 (5 bases). CDR1 is SGDLS and CDR2 is YYNGEE in the germline V gene. CDR3 length equals 17 residues. Trimming stripped 3 bases from V and 1 base from J, with 17 bases between. DNA for the CDR3: TGTGCCAGCAGCGAGGGGTGGGGGACGGTATCTGGAAACACCATATATTTT. Its protein is CASSEGWGTVSGNTIYF.

The rearrangement uses TRBV18 and TRBJ2-7, with D perhaps matching TRBD2 (5 bases). The V end was cut by 3 bases, the J end by 3 bases, with 15 bases between. In germline, CDR1 is KGHSH, CDR2 LQKENI. The CDR3 contains 15 residues. The CDR3 DNA reads TGTGCCAGCTCACCCCGGGGATCGCGTAGCTACGAGCAGTACTTC. This codes for CASSPRGSRSYEQYF.

The chain employs TRBV7-6 and TRBJ2-3; 8 bases match TRBD2. CDR3 size: 16 residues. Germline loops: CDR1 SGHVS, CDR2 FNYEAQ. Trimming cost V 1 base and J 0 bases; bases outside gene matches: 3. CDR3 coding DNA: TGTGCCAGCAGCTTAGTTAGCGGGACTAGCACAGATACGCAGTATTTT. It is translated as CASSLVSGTSTDTQYF.

The chain carries TRBV18 and TRBJ2-1; 8 bases align to TRBD2. After removal of 3 bases from V and 5 bases from J, the junction contained 9 bases not matched to a gene. Germline-derived CDR1 and CDR2 are KGHSH and LQKENI. The CDR3 has 16 residues. This CDR3 is CASSPLRAGGHNEQFF. In DNA, the CDR3 is TGTGCCAGCTCACCCCTGAGGGCGGGAGGCCACAATGAGCAGTTCTTC.